A selection of T cell receptor beta chains follows, all from one sample in a study of blood T cell repertoires in COVID-19. Data came from immunoSEQ multiplex PCR; TCRdb stores just in-frame clones and leaves some out. The sample has roughly 100,000 clones, roughly 79% seen once. What was sequenced was peripheral blood. The receptors shown here come from a woman in her seventies with acute or convalescent COVID-19. The CDR3 runs from the conserved cysteine through the conserved F or W. D genes are given only for firm matches. The size entry is marked missing in some rows and otherwise reads once, few, many or a size class.

J,length,size,V,D,CDR3,DNA
TRBJ2-7,13,-,TRBV11-2,-,CASSIREVYEQYF,TGTGCCAGCAGCATCAGGGAGGTGTACGAGCAGTACTTC
TRBJ2-1,15,-,TRBV19,TRBD1,CASSTWTGAYNEQFF,TGTGCCAGTAGTACGTGGACAGGGGCCTACAATGAGCAGTTCTTC
TRBJ1-3,14,-,TRBV10-2,-,CASSESGTGNTIYF,TGCGCCAGCAGTGAGTCAGGGACAGGAAACACCATATATTTT
TRBJ2-5,14,once,TRBV19,TRBD1,CASSGQGAWETQYF,TGTGCCAGTAGTGGGCAGGGGGCATGGGAGACCCAGTACTTC
TRBJ2-7,15,-,TRBV3-1/TRBV3-2,-,CASSHARLGFHEQYF,TGTGCCAGCAGCCATGCCAGACTAGGGTTCCACGAGCAGTACTTC
TRBJ2-5,15,-,TRBV9,TRBD2,CASSPRLAGGETQYF,TGTGCCAGCAGCCCTAGACTAGCGGGAGGGGAGACCCAGTACTTC
TRBJ2-5,17,-,TRBV21-1,-,CASSKASRREGQETQYF,TGTGCCAGCAGCAAAGCCTCTCGGCGGGAGGGACAAGAGACCCAGTACTTC
TRBJ1-6,15,-,TRBV7-9,-,CASTPPGAGESPLHF,TGTGCCAGCACCCCTCCCGGGGCAGGGGAATCACCCCTCCACTTT
TRBJ2-2,15,few,TRBV4-3,-,CASSLGTYRPGELFF,TGCGCCAGCAGCCTCGGGACTTACAGACCCGGGGAGCTGTTTTTT
TRBJ2-7,18,-,TRBV7-8,TRBD2,CASSSFPSGGYTTYEQYF,TGTGCCAGCAGCTCCTTTCCCAGCGGGGGCTACACAACCTACGAGCAGTACTTC
TRBJ2-1,12,-,TRBV5-6,-,CASSPKMYEQFF,TGTGCCAGCAGCCCCAAAATGTATGAGCAGTTCTTC